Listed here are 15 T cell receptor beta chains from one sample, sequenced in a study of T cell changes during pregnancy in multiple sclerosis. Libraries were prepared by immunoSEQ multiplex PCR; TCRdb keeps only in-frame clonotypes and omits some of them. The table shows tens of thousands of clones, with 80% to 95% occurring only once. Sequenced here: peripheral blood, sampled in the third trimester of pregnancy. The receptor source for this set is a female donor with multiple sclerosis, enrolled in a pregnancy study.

CDR3 DNA sequence: TGTGCCAGCAGGTCGTCAGGCAGCAATCAGCCCCAGCATTTT. This encodes CASRSSGSNQPQHF. The rearrangement joins TRBV6-5 to TRBJ1-5; D remains ambiguous. V was cut by 6 bases and J by 1 base, with 10 bases left in between. Germline V gene data show CDR1 as MNHEY and CDR2 as SVGAGI. There are 14 residues in the CDR3.

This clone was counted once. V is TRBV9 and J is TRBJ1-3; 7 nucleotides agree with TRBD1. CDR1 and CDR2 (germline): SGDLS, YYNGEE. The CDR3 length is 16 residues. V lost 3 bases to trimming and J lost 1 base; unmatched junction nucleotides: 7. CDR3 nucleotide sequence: TGTGCCAGCAGCGGCCTAGGGACAGATTCTGGAAACACCATATATTTT. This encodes CASSGLGTDSGNTIYF. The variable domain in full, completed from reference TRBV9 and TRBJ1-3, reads DSGVTQTPKHLITATGQRVTLRCSPRSGDLSVYWYQQSLDQGLQFLIQYYNGEERAKGNILERFSAQQFPDLHSELNLSSLELGDSALYFCASSGLGTDSGNTIYFGEGSWLTVV.

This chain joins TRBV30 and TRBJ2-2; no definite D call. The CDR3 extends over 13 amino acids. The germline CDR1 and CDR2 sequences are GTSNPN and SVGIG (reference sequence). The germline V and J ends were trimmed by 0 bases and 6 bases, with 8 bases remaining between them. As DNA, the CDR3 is TGTGCCTGGAGTGTAGCCTTACCCGGGGAGCTGTTTTTT. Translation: CAWSVALPGELFF. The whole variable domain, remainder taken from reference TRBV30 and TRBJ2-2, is SQTIHQWPATLVQPVGSPLSLECTVEGTSNPNLYWYRQAAGRGLQLLFYSVGIGQISSEVPQNLSASRPQDRQFILSSKKLLLSDSGFYLCAWSVALPGELFFGEGSRLTVL.

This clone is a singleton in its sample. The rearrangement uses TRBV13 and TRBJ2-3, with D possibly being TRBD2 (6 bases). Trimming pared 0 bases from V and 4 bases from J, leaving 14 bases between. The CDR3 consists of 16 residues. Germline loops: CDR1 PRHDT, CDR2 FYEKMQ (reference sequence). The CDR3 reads CASSLGGSGGADTQYF. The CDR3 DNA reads TGTGCCAGCAGCTTAGGAGGTAGCGGAGGCGCAGATACGCAGTATTTT.

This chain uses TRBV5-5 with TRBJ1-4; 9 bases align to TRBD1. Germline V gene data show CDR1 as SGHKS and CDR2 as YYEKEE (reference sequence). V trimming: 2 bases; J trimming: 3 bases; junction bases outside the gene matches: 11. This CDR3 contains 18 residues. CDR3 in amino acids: CASSFAPITGGPNEKLFF. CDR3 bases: TGTGCCAGCAGCTTCGCCCCCATTACAGGGGGCCCTAATGAAAAACTGTTTTTT.

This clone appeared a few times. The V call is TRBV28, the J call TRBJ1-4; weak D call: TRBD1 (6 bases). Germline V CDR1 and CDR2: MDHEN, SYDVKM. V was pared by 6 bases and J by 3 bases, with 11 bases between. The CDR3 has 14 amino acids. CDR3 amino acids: CASSRTGPNEKLFF. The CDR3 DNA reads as TGTGCCAGCAGCCGCACAGGGCCTAATGAAAAACTGTTTTTT.

For the CDR3, the DNA is TGCAGCGTTGAAGTTGGTAGCGGGAGGTTATACGAGCAGTACTTC. Translation: CSVEVGSGRLYEQYF. The chain combines TRBV29-1 with TRBJ2-7; 10 nucleotides agree with TRBD2. Germline V lookup: CDR1 SQVTM, CDR2 ANQGSEA. The CDR3 spans 15 residues. J was trimmed by 4 bases and V by 1 base; bases with no gene match: 7.

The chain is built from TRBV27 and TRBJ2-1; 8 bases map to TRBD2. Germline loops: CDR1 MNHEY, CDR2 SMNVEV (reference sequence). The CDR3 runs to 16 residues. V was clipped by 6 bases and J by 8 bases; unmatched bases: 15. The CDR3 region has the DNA TGTGCCAGCAGCCTCTCGACTAGCGAGGTTCCCCATGAGCAGTTCTTC. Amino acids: CASSLSTSEVPHEQFF.

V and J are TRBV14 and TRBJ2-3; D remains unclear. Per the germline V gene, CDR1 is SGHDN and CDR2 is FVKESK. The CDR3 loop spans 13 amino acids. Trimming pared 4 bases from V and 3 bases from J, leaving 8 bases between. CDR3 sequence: CASSRFGTDTQYF. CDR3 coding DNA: TGTGCCAGCAGCCGTTTCGGTACAGATACGCAGTATTTT.

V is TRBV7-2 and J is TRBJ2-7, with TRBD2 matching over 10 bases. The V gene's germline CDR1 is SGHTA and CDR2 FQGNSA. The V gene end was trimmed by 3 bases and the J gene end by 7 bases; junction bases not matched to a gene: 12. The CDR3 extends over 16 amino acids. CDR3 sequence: CASSFTSGNLQGEQYF. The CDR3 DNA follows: TGTGCCAGCAGCTTTACTAGCGGGAACCTCCAGGGGGAGCAGTACTTC.

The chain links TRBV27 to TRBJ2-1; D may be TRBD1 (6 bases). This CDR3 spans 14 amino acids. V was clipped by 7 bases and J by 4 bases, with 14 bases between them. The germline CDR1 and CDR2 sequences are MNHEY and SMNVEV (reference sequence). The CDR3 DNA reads TGTGCCAGCATGGGGGCAGGGCTTTACAATGAGCAGTTCTTC. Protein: CASMGAGLYNEQFF.

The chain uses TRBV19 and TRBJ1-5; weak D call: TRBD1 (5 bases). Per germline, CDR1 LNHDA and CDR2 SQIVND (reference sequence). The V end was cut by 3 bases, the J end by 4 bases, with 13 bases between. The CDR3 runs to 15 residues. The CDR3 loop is CASSMAGQGNQPQHF. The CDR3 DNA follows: TGTGCCAGTAGTATGGCGGGGCAGGGAAATCAGCCCCAGCATTTT. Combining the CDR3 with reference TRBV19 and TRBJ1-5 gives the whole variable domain DGGITQSPKYLFRKEGQNVTLSCEQNLNHDAMYWYRQDPGQGLRLIYYSQIVNDFQKGDIAEGYSVSREKKESFPLTVTSAQKNPTAFYLCASSMAGQGNQPQHFGDGTRLSIL.

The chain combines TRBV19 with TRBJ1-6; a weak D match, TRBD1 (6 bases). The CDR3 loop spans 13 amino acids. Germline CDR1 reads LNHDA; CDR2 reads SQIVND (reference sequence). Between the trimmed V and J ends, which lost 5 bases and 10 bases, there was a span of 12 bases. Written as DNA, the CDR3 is TGTGCCAGTAGTGAACAGGGTATCTCACCCCTCCACTTT. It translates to CASSEQGISPLHF.

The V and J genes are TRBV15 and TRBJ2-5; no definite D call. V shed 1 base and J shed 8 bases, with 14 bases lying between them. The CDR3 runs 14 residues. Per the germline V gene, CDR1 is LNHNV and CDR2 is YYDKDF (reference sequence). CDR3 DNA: TGTGCCACCAGCAGAGTTGGGTACGAGGATACCCAGTACTTC. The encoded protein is CATSRVGYEDTQYF.

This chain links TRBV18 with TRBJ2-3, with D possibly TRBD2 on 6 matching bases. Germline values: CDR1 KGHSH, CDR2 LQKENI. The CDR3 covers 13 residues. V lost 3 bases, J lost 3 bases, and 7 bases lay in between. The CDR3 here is CASSPGTTDTQYF. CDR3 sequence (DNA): TGTGCCAGCTCACCTGGGACTACAGATACGCAGTATTTT.